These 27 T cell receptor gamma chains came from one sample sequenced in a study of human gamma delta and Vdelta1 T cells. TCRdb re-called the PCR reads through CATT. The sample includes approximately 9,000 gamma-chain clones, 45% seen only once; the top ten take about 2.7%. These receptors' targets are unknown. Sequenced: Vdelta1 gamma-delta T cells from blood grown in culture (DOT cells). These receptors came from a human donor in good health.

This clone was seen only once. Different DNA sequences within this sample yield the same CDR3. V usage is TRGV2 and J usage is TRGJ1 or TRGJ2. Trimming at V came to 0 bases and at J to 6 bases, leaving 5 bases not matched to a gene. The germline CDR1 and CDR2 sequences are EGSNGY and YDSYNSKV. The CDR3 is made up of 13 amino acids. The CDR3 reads CATWDGPRYKKLF. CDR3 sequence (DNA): TGTGCCACCTGGGACGGGCCTCGTTATAAGAAACTCTTT.

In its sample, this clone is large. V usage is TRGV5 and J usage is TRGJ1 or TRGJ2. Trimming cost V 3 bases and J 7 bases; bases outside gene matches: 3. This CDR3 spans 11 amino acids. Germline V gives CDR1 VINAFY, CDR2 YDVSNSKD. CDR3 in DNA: TGTGCCACCTGGGACGTCTATAAGAAACTCTTT. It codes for CATWDVYKKLF.

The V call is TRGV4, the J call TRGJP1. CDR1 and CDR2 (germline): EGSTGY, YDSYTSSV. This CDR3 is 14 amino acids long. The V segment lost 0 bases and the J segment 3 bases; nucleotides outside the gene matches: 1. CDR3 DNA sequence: TGTGCCACCTGGGATGGGTCCACTGGTTGGTTCAAGATATTT. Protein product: CATWDGSTGWFKIF.

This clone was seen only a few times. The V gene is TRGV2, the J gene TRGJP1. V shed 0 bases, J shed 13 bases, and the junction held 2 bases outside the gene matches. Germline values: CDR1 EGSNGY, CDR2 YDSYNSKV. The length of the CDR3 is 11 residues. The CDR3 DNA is TGTGCCACCTGGGACGGGAAGTTCAAGATATTT. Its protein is CATWDGKFKIF.

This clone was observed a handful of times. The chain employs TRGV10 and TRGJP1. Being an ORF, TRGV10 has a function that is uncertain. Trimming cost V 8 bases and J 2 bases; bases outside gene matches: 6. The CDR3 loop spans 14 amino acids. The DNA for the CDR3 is TGTGCTGCGTGGGACCGGACCACTGGTTGGTTCAAGATATTT. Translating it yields CAAWDRTTGWFKIF.

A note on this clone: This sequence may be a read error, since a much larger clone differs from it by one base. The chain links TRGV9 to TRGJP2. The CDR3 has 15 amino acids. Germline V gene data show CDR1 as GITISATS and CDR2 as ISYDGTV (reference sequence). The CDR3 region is CALWAVLGSDWIKTF. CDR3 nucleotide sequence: TGTGCCTTGTGGGCGGTGTTGGGTAGTGATTGGATCAAGACGTTT.

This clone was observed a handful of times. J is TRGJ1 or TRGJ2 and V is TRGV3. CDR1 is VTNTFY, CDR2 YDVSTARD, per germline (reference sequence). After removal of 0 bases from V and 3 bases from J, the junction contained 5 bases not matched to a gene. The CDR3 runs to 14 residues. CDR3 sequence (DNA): TGTGCCACCTGGGACAGGGAGCCTTATTATAAGAAACTCTTT. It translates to CATWDREPYYKKLF.

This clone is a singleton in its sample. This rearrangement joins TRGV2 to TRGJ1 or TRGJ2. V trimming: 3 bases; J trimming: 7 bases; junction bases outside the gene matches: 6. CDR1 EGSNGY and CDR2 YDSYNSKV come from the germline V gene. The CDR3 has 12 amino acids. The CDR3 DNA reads TGTGCCACCTGGGACCTGGGGTATAAGAAACTCTTT. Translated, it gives CATWDLGYKKLF.

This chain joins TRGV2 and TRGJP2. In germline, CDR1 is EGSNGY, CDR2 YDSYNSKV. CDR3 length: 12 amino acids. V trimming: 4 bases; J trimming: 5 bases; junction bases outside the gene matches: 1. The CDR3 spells CATWESDWIKTF. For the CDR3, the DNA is TGTGCCACCTGGGAAAGTGATTGGATCAAGACGTTT.

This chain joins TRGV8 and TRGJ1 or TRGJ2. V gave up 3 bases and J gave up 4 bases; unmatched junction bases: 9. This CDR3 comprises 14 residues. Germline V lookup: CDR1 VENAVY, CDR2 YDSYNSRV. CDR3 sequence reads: CATWDPREYYKKLF. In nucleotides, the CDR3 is TGTGCCACCTGGGATCCGCGGGAATATTATAAGAAACTCTTT.

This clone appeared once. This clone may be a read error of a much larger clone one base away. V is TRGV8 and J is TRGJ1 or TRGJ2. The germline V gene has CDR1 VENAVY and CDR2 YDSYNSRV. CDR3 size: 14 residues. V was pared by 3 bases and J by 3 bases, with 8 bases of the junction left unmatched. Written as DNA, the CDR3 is TGTGCCACCTGGGATGGTTACAGTTATTATAAGAAACTCTTT. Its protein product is CATWDGYSYYKKLF.

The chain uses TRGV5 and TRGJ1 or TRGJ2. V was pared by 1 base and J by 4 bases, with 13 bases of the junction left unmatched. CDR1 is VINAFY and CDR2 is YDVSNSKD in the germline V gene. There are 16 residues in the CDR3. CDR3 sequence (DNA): TGTGCCACCTGGGACAGCGCGGGGCCGCTATATTATAAGAAACTCTTT. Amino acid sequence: CATWDSAGPLYYKKLF.

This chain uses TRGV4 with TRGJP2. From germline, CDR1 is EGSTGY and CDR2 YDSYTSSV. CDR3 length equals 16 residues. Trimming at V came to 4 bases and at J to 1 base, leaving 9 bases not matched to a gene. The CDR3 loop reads CATWELTCSSDWIKTF. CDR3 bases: TGTGCCACCTGGGAACTTACCTGTAGTAGTGATTGGATCAAGACGTTT.

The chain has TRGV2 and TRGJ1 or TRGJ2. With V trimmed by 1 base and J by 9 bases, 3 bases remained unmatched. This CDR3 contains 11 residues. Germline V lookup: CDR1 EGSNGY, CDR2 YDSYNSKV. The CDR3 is CATWDGAKKLF. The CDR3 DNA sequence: TGTGCCACCTGGGACGGAGCTAAGAAACTCTTT.

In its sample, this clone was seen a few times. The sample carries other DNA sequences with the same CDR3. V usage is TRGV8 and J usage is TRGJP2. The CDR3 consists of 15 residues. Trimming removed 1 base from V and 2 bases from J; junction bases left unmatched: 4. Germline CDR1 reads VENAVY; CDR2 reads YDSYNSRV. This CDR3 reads CATWDRVSSDWIKTF. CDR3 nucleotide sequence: TGTGCCACCTGGGATAGAGTAAGTAGTGATTGGATCAAGACGTTT.

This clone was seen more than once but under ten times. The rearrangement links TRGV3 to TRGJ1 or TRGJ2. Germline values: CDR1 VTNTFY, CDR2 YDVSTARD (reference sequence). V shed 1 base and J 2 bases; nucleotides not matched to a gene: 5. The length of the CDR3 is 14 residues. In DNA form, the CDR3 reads TGTGCCACCTGGGACAGACCTTATTATTATAAGAAACTCTTT. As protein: CATWDRPYYYKKLF.

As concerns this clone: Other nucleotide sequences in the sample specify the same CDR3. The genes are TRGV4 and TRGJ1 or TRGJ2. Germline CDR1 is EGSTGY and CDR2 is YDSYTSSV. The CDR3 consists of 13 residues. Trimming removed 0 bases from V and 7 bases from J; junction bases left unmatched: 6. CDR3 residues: CATWDGRGYKKLF. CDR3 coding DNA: TGTGCCACCTGGGATGGGCGGGGATATAAGAAACTCTTT.

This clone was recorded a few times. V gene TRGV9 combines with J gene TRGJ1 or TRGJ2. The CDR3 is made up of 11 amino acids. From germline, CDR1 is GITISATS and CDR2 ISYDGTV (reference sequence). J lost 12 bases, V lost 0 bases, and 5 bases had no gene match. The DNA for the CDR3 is TGTGCCTTGTGGGAGGTGCATGGGAAACTCTTT. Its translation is CALWEVHGKLF.

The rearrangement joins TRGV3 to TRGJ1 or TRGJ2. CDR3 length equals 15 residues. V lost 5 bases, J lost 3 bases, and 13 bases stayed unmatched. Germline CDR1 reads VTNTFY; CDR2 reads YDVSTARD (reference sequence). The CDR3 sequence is CATWVLQGVYYKKLF. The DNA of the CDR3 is TGTGCCACCTGGGTCCTTCAAGGCGTTTATTATAAGAAACTCTTT.

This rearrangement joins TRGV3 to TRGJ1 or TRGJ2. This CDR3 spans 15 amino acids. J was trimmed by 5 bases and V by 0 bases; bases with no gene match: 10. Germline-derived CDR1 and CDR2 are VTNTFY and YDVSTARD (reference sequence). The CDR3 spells CATWDRPKKHYKKLF. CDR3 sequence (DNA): TGTGCCACCTGGGACAGGCCTAAGAAGCATTATAAGAAACTCTTT.

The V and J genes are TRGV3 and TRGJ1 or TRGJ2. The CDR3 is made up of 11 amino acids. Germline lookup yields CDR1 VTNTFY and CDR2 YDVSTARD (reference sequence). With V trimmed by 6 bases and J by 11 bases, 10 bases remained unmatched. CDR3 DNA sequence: TGTGCCACCTGGAGAAAAGAAGAGAAACTCTTT. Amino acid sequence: CATWRKEEKLF.

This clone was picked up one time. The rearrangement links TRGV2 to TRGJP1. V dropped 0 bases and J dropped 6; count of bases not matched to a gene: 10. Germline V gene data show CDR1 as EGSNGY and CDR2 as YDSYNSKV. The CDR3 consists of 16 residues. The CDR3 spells CATWDGRFFAGWFKIF. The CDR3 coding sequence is TGTGCCACCTGGGACGGGCGGTTTTTTGCTGGTTGGTTCAAGATATTT.

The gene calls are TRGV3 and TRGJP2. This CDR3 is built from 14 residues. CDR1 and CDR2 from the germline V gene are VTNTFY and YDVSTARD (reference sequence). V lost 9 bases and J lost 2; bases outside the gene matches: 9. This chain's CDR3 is CATARGSSDWIKTF. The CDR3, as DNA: TGTGCCACCGCACGAGGGAGTAGTGATTGGATCAAGACGTTT.

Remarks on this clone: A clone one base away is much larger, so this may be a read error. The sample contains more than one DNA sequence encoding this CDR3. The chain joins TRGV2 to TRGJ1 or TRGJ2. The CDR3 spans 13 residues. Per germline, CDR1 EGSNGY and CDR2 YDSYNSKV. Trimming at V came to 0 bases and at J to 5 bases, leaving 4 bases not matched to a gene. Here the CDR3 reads CATWDGPNYKKLF. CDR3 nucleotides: TGTGCCACCTGGGACGGGCCTAATTATAAGAAACTCTTT.

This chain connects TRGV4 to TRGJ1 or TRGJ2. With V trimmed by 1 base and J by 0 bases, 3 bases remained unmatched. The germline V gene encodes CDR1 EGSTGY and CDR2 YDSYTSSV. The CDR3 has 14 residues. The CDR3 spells CATWDGENYYKKLF. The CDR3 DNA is TGTGCCACCTGGGATGGTGAGAATTATTATAAGAAACTCTTT.

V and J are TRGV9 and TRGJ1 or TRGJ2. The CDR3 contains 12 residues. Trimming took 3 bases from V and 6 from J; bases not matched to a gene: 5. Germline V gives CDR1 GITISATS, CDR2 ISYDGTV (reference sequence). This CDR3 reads CALWEQCYKKLF. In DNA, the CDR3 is TGTGCCTTGTGGGAGCAGTGTTATAAGAAACTCTTT.

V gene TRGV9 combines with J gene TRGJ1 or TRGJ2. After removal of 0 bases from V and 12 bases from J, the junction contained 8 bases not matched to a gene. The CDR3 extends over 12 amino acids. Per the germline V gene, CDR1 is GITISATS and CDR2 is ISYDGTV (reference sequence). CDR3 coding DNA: TGTGCCTTGTGGGAGGTGCACCCTGGGAAACTCTTT. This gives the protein CALWEVHPGKLF.